The sequence of this TCR beta chain was determined in a study of identical twins. The CDR3 is 15 residues long. V trimming: 0 bases; J trimming: 5 bases; junction bases outside the gene matches: 5. CDR1 LGHNA and CDR2 YSLEER come from the germline V gene. TCRdb re-analysed the 5' RACE reads in MiXCR, keeping a single row per CDR3 protein. The sample shows 450,000 or so distinct CDR3 sequences, approximately 17% of them seen only once. This clonotype was seen at least ten times. Sequencing was carried out using naive T cells sorted from blood. The receptor was derived from a man aged 45 to 65 in good health. V and J are TRBV4-3 and TRBJ1-2; 8 positions match TRBD1. This CDR3 reads CASSQEPTGVYGYTF. CDR3 sequence (DNA): TGCGCCAGCAGCCAAGAACCGACAGGGGTATATGGCTACACCTTC.